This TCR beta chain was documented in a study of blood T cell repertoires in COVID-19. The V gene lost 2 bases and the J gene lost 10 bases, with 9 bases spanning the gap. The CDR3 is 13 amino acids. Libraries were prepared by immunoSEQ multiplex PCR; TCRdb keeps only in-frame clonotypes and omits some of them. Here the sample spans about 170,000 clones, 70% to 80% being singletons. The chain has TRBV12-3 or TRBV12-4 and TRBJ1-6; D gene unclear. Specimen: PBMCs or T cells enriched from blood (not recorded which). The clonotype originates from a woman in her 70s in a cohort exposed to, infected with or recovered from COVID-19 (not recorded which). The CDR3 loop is CASSLLQSSPLHF. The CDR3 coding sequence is TGTGCCAGCAGTTTATTGCAGTCCTCACCCCTCCACTTT.